This T cell receptor beta chain is drawn from a study of regulatory T cells in long-lasting Graves disease. This sample's time point: newly diagnosed GD, antithyroid drugs for less than 3 months. Preparation of the TCR library used RNA extracted from PBMCs. Investigators prepared the TCR beta libraries by applying iRepertoire HTBI primers and Arm-PCR of CDR3 regions. TCRdb itself ran the multiplex PCR reads through MiXCR, one entry per CDR3 protein. There are 450,000 to 650,000 distinct CDR3 sequences in the sample; about 16% occur only once, and approximately 25% lies in the top ten. This clonotype has a count of ten or more. The same data also went into a second study, on T cells in Graves' hyperthyroidism and ophthalmopathy.

The source was peripheral blood mononuclear cells (PBMCs), collected at new diagnosis, from a patient treated with antithyroid drugs. The receptor comes from a woman aged 40-65 years with Graves disease.

This CDR3 reads CASSARTGTSYEQYF. CDR3 DNA sequence: TGTGCCAGCAGTGCTAGGACAGGGACCTCCTACGAGCAGTACTTC. The chain combines TRBV2 with TRBJ2-7; 8 bases line up with TRBD1. CDR3 size: 15 residues. J gave up 0 bases and V 4 bases, and 5 bases lay outside the gene matches. CDR1 and CDR2 (germline): SNHLY, FYNNEI.